This T cell receptor (beta chain) was observed in a study of human T cells and chemical hapten exposure. TCRdb used MiXCR to reprocess the RACE reads, holding one entry per CDR3 protein. The sample lists under 90,000 distinct CDR3 sequences; around 9.5% were seen once. Time point denoted: pre-sensitization, week 0. Indicated treatment: therapeutic diphenylcyclopropenone sensitization with weekly scalp DPC. Findings and limits, study-wide: Counts of expanded TCRs (at PT1) showed a positive correlation with patch test score.

In germline, CDR1 is KGHSH, CDR2 LQKENI. CDR3 size: 14 residues. The ends were cut back, 2 bases at V and 5 bases at J, with 12 bases in the middle. This clonotype was picked up many times. Its target is not known. The rearrangement joins TRBV18 to TRBJ2-5, with D hard to call. This clonotype originated in a middle-aged woman with alopecia areata. Some clones in this sample may be carry-over from other donors' samples. The material sequenced was whole blood, taken in connection with sensitization to the hapten diphenylcyclopropenone (DPC). The CDR3: CASSPMGLGETQYF. In nucleotides, the CDR3 is TGTGCCAGCTCACCAATGGGCCTGGGGGAGACCCAGTACTTC.